The rows below give T cell receptor beta chains drawn from one sample of a study of T-cell memory formation after mild COVID-19. MiXCR, run by TCRdb on the 5' RACE reads, gives a single entry per CDR3 protein. The data hold 150,000 or so distinct CDR3 sequences, with under 30% observed a single time. The sample consisted of PBMCs or a T cell subset sorted from them (not recorded which). The source is an adult woman who had mild COVID-19 (a few samples of this study predate the infection). Cell type and time point are not known. The CDR3 runs from the conserved cysteine through the conserved F or W. Each record gives: J gene, clone size, D gene, V gene, CDR3 protein, CDR3 DNA. The D gene is left open where the match is weak. Expanded clones are given a class, and other clones once, few, many or no size at all.

TRBJ2-3 many . TRBV5-1 CASSLTSDTQYF TGCGCCAGCAGCTTGACTTCGGATACGCAGTATTTT
TRBJ2-6 many . TRBV4-1 CASSQEASGANVLTF TGCGCCAGCAGCCAAGAAGCCTCTGGGGCCAACGTCCTGACTTTC
TRBJ2-7 few . TRBV5-6 CASSPGHQLYEQYF TGTGCCAGCAGCCCCGGACACCAACTCTACGAGCAGTACTTC
TRBJ1-4 few . TRBV20-1 CSAYQGMTNEKLFF TGCAGTGCCTACCAGGGGATGACTAATGAAAAACTGTTTTTT
TRBJ1-1 few . TRBV13 CASSLLSMNTEAFF TGTGCCAGCAGCTTGTTGTCCATGAACACTGAAGCTTTCTTT
TRBJ1-2 . . TRBV19 CASSAGVVGYTF TGTGCCAGTAGTGCCGGAGTAGTCGGCTACACCTTC
TRBJ2-3 . . TRBV7-9 CASSLGWSLGTQYF TGTGCCAGCAGCTTAGGTTGGAGTCTCGGTACGCAGTATTTT
TRBJ1-5 . TRBD1 TRBV6-1 CASSSPGQTNQPQHF TGTGCCAGCAGTTCGCCGGGACAGACCAATCAGCCCCAGCATTTT
TRBJ1-1 . . TRBV5-6 CASSLGVEAFF TGTGCCAGCAGCTTGGGCGTTGAAGCTTTCTTT
TRBJ2-1 many TRBD2 TRBV5-1 CASSLSPLAGGRNEQFF TGCGCCAGCAGCTTGTCCCCGCTAGCGGGGGGGCGCAATGAGCAGTTCTTC